Listed below are T cell receptor beta chains from one sample, sequenced in a study of shared clonotypes between healthy human individuals. Some clones are missing from TCRdb's copy, which holds only in-frame ones; the method was immunoSEQ multiplex PCR. The repertoire consists of approximately 1,000,000 clones, with around 78% occurring once and the leading ten covering under 0.6%. The sample comprised memory CD4+ T cells from PBMCs. These receptor sequences come from a man between 18 and 35 years old in good health. Some clones in this sample may be carry-over from other donors' samples. The CDR3 runs from the conserved cysteine through the conserved F or W. The order of the fields is clone size, D gene, V gene, J gene, CDR3 protein, CDR3 DNA. The D gene is left open where the match is weak. The size entry is marked missing in some rows and otherwise reads once, few, many or a size class.

>NA|NA|TRBV5-6|TRBJ1-5
CASSLASNPRELPQHF
TGTGCCAGCAGCTTGGCCAGTAACCCCCGGGAACTGCCCCAGCATTTT
>NA|TRBD2|TRBV5-4|TRBJ2-7
CASSRGGAYEQYF
TGTGCCAGCAGTCGGGGAGGGGCCTACGAGCAGTACTTC
>NA|NA|TRBV18|TRBJ1-1
CASSRGDNMNTEAFF
TGTGCCAGCTCACGGGGGGACAACATGAACACTGAAGCTTTCTTT
>NA|TRBD1|TRBV2|TRBJ2-7
CASSEAGGVYEQYF
TGTGCCAGCAGTGAGGCAGGGGGAGTCTACGAGCAGTACTTC
>NA|NA|TRBV11-2|TRBJ1-2
CASSLSWDYGYTF
TGTGCCAGCAGCCTAAGTTGGGACTATGGCTACACCTTC
>many|TRBD2|TRBV2|TRBJ2-5
CASSAALAGQETQYF
TGTGCCAGCAGCGCCGCACTAGCGGGACAAGAGACCCAGTACTTC
>NA|NA|TRBV5-4|TRBJ2-5
CASSPSGGRETQYF
TGTGCCAGCAGCCCATCCGGGGGGCGAGAGACCCAGTACTTC
>NA|TRBD1|TRBV4-3|TRBJ1-1
CASSHPDRGWYTEAFF
TGCGCCAGCAGCCATCCTGACAGGGGGTGGTACACTGAAGCTTTCTTT
>NA|NA|TRBV2|TRBJ1-4
CASRRTDEKLFF
TGTGCCAGCAGAAGGACAGATGAAAAACTGTTTTTT
>NA|NA|TRBV7-6|TRBJ2-2
CASSLRGNTGELFF
TGTGCCAGCAGCTTACGGGGGAACACCGGGGAGCTGTTTTTT
>NA|TRBD2|TRBV6-4|TRBJ2-1
CASSVEGGPREQFF
TGTGCCAGCAGTGTGGAGGGAGGGCCGCGTGAGCAGTTCTTC
>NA|NA|TRBV2|TRBJ2-5
CASGRLGETQYF
TGTGCCAGCGGCAGGCTGGGGGAGACCCAGTACTTC
>NA|NA|TRBV7-9|TRBJ1-4
CASSLEGESNEKLFF
TGTGCCAGCAGCTTAGAGGGGGAGAGTAATGAGAAACTGTTTTTT
>NA|NA|TRBV6-4|TRBJ2-7
CASSVEAGGTYEQYF
TGTGCCAGCAGTGTAGAAGCGGGCGGCACCTACGAGCAGTACTTC
>once|TRBD1|TRBV10-3|TRBJ1-2
CAISPDRGPWGYTF
TGTGCCATCAGCCCGGACAGGGGGCCTTGGGGCTACACCTTC
>NA|NA|TRBV30|TRBJ2-3
CAWSKLSTDTQYF
TGTGCCTGGAGTAAGCTGTCCACAGATACGCAGTATTTT
>NA|NA|TRBV18|TRBJ1-5
CASSRGQHSNQPQHF
TGTGCCAGCTCACGTGGACAGCATAGCAATCAGCCCCAGCATTTT
>few|NA|TRBV5-1|TRBJ2-7
CASSSRGLSEPYEQYF
TGCGCCAGCAGCTCGCGAGGATTGAGCGAACCTTACGAGCAGTACTTC
>NA|NA|TRBV21-1|TRBJ2-7
CASSPTGDGEQYF
TGTGCCAGCAGCCCGACAGGGGACGGCGAGCAGTACTTC
>NA|NA|TRBV7-3|TRBJ2-7
CASSLTGGTLVYEQYF
TGTGCCAGCAGCTTAACGGGCGGGACTCTGGTCTACGAGCAGTACTTC
>NA|TRBD1|TRBV5-4|TRBJ2-5
CASSLIGRSSGGWQETQYF
TGTGCCAGCAGCTTGATAGGTCGGTCTTCAGGGGGCTGGCAAGAGACCCAGTACTTC
>NA|NA|TRBV6-5|TRBJ1-4
CASSYAGAPTNEKLFF
TGTGCCAGCAGTTACGCGGGGGCGCCAACTAATGAAAAACTGTTTTTT
>NA|NA|TRBV5-6|TRBJ2-4
CASSLLGATNIQYF
TGTGCCAGCAGCTTGCTAGGGGCGACTAACATTCAGTACTTC
>NA|TRBD1|TRBV5-1|TRBJ1-1
CASSWSTGGNTEAFF
TGCGCCAGCAGCTGGTCGACAGGGGGTAACACTGAAGCTTTCTTT
>NA|TRBD2|TRBV28|TRBJ2-3
CASSPEDRWGVSGSVDTQYF
TGTGCCAGCAGCCCTGAGGACAGGTGGGGGGTTAGCGGGAGTGTGGATACGCAGTATTTT
>NA|NA|TRBV29-1|TRBJ2-3
CSVDTGSTDTQYF
TGCAGCGTTGACACGGGCAGCACAGATACGCAGTATTTT
>NA|NA|TRBV28|TRBJ2-3
CASRSPRFTDTQYF
TGTGCCAGCAGGTCCCCCCGGTTCACAGATACGCAGTATTTT
>NA|TRBD1|TRBV25-1|TRBJ2-7
CASSDRGTGDYEQYF
TGTGCCAGCAGTGATCGAGGGACAGGGGACTACGAGCAGTACTTC
>NA|NA|TRBV7-2|TRBJ2-3
CASSLTRYTDTQYF
TGTGCCAGCAGCCTCACTAGATACACAGATACGCAGTATTTT
>NA|TRBD2|TRBV30|TRBJ2-2
CAWTRSGRNTGELFF
TGTGCCTGGACCCGTAGCGGGAGGAACACCGGGGAGCTGTTTTTT
>NA|TRBD1|TRBV19|TRBJ1-5
CASSSPRQGSNQPQHF
TGTGCCAGTAGTTCTCCGAGACAGGGTTCCAATCAGCCCCAGCATTTT
>NA|NA|TRBV10-1|TRBJ2-1
CASSGGHYNEQFF
TGCGCCAGCAGTGGAGGACACTACAATGAGCAGTTCTTC
>NA|TRBD2|TRBV6-5|TRBJ2-1
CASSSGLAGGLEQFF
TGTGCCAGCAGTTCGGGACTAGCGGGAGGGCTTGAGCAGTTCTTC
>once|NA|TRBV6-1|TRBJ1-2
CASNQAWGAYGYTF
TGTGCCAGCAACCAAGCGTGGGGAGCCTATGGCTACACCTTC
>many|NA|TRBV2|TRBJ2-1
CASSQDVLGEQFF
TGTGCCAGCAGTCAGGACGTCTTAGGGGAGCAGTTCTTC
>NA|NA|TRBV23-1|TRBJ1-1
CASSQGTTMNTEAFF
TGCGCCAGCAGTCAAGGGACAACAATGAACACTGAAGCTTTCTTT
>NA|NA|TRBV28|TRBJ2-4
CASSLVGSIQYF
TGTGCCAGCAGTTTGGTAGGGAGCATTCAGTACTTC
>NA|TRBD2|TRBV6-5|TRBJ2-3
CASSYLAGGSTDTQYF
TGTGCCAGCAGCTACCTAGCGGGAGGGAGCACAGATACGCAGTATTTT
>NA|NA|TRBV4-3|TRBJ1-6
CASSQVGNSPLHF
TGCGCCAGCAGCCAAGTGGGTAATTCACCCCTCCACTTT
>NA|NA|TRBV5-4|TRBJ1-2
CASSSEFGAGYGYTF
TGTGCCAGCAGCTCGGAATTCGGTGCCGGCTATGGCTACACCTTC
>NA|NA|TRBV5-1|TRBJ2-3
CASSLRVTDTQYF
TGCGCCAGCAGCTTGCGAGTAACAGATACGCAGTATTTT
>NA|TRBD2|TRBV5-1|TRBJ2-2
CASSRGLAEPTGELFF
TGCGCCAGCAGCCGTGGTCTAGCGGAACCCACCGGGGAGCTGTTTTTT
>NA|NA|TRBV9|TRBJ1-3
CASSGAGNTIYF
TGTGCCAGCAGCGGGGCGGGGAACACCATATATTTT
>NA|TRBD2|TRBV19|TRBJ2-1
CASSIGLFIAGEDYNEQFF
TGTGCCAGTAGTATCGGGCTGTTTATAGCGGGAGAGGATTACAATGAGCAGTTCTTC
>few|NA|TRBV10-1|TRBJ2-7
CASSDSGRTPGEQYF
TGCGCCAGCAGTGATTCCGGTCGGACCCCCGGCGAGCAGTACTTC
>NA|TRBD1|TRBV6-6|TRBJ1-2
CASSPGTVNYGYTF
TGTGCCAGCAGTCCCGGGACAGTTAACTATGGCTACACCTTC
>NA|NA|TRBV30|TRBJ2-7
CAWRGNLRHHYEQYF
TGTGCCTGGAGGGGGAACCTGCGACACCACTACGAGCAGTACTTC
>NA|NA|TRBV5-1|TRBJ2-1
CASRRWARDNEQFF
TGCGCCAGCAGGAGGTGGGCGCGTGACAATGAGCAGTTCTTC
>NA|TRBD2|TRBV27|TRBJ2-2
CASSSIAGYTGELFF
TGTGCCAGCAGCTCGATAGCGGGATACACCGGGGAGCTGTTTTTT
>NA|NA|TRBV7-2|TRBJ1-1
CASSLRYGQKAFF
TGTGCCAGCAGCTTAAGGTACGGACAGAAAGCTTTCTTT
>NA|NA|TRBV19|TRBJ2-7
CASSIGLSLYEQYF
TGTGCCAGTAGTATAGGTCTGTCCCTGTACGAGCAGTACTTC